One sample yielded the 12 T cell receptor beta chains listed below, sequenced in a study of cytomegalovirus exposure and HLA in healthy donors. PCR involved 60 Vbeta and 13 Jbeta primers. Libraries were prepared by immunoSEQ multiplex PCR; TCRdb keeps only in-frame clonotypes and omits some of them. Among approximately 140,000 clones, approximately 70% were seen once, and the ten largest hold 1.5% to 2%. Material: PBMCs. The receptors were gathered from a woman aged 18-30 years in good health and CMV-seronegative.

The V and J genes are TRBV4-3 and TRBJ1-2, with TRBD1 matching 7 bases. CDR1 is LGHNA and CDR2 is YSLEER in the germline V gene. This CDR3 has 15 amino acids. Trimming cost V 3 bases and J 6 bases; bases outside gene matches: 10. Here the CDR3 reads CASSHDRVGLHGYTF. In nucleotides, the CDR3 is TGCGCCAGCAGCCATGACAGGGTAGGTCTACATGGCTACACCTTC.

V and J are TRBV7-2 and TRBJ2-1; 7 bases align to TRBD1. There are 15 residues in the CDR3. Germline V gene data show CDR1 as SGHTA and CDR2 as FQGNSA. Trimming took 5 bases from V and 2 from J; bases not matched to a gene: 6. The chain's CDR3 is CASSTGTAPYNEQFF. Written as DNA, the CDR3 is TGTGCCAGCAGCACCGGGACAGCCCCCTACAATGAGCAGTTCTTC.

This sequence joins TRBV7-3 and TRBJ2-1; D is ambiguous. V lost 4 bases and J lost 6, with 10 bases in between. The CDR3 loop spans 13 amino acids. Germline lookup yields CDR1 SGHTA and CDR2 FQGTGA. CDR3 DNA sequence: TGTGCCAGCAGCTCCTCAGGAACCAATGAGCAGTTCTTC. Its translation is CASSSSGTNEQFF.

CDR3 DNA sequence: TGTGCCAGCAGCTTAGCCTCACGGGGGGCGACCTATGGCTACACCTTC. Translated, it gives CASSLASRGATYGYTF. This sequence joins TRBV7-2 and TRBJ1-2; a possible D gene is TRBD1 (6 bases). This CDR3 has 16 amino acids. CDR1 is SGHTA and CDR2 is FQGNSA in the germline V gene. Trimming removed 0 bases at V and 4 bases at J, with 15 bases between.

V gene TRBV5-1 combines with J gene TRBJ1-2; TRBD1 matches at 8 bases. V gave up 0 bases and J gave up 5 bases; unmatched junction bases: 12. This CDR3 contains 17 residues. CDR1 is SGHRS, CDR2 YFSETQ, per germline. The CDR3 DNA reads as TGCGCCAGCAGCTTGGAGACAGGGGATGAACCCATTTATGGCTACACCTTC. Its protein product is CASSLETGDEPIYGYTF.

CDR3 amino acids: CASSYSYSTDTQYF. DNA for the CDR3: TGTGCCAGCAGTTACTCGTATAGCACAGATACGCAGTATTTT. The rearrangement joins TRBV6-6 to TRBJ2-3, with unresolved D. The CDR3 has 14 residues. The V gene's germline CDR1 is MNHNY and CDR2 SVGAGI (reference sequence). Deletions cut 0 bases from V and 0 bases from J, with 4 bases between.

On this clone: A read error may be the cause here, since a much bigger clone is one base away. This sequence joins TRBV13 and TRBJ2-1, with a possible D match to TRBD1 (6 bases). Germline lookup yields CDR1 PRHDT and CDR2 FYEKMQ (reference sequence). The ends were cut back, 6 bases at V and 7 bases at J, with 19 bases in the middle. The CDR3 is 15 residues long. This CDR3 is CASRHPLSQGNEQFF. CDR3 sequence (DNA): TGTGCCAGCAGACACCCTTTATCACAGGGAAATGAGCAGTTCTTC. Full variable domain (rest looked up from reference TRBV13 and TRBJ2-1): AAGVIQSPRHLIKEKRETATLKCYPIPRHDTVYWYQQGPGQDPQFLISFYEKMQSDKGSIPDRFSAQQFSDYHSELNMSSLELGDSALYFCASRHPLSQGNEQFFGPGTRLTVL.

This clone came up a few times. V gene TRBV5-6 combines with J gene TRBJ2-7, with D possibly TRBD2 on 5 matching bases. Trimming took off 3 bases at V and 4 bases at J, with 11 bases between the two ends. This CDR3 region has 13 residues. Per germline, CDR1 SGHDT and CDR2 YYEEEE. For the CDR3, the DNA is TGTGCCAGCAGCTCTGCCTCGGGGTACGAGCAGTACGTC. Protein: CASSSASGYEQYV.

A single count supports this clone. The CDR3 is CASRWSGLATDTQYF. CDR3 coding DNA: TGTGCCAGCAGGTGGTCGGGACTAGCAACAGATACGCAGTATTTT. The chain links TRBV6-6 to TRBJ2-3; TRBD2 matches at 9 bases. After removal of 6 bases from V and 3 bases from J, the junction contained 7 bases not matched to a gene. The germline V gene encodes CDR1 MNHNY and CDR2 SVGAGI (reference sequence). The length of the CDR3 is 15 residues.

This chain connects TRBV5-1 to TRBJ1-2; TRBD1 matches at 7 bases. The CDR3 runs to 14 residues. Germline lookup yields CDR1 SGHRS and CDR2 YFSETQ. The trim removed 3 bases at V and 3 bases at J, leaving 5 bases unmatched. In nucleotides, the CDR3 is TGCGCCAGCAGCTCCAGAGGGACAGACTATGGCTACACCTTC. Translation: CASSSRGTDYGYTF.

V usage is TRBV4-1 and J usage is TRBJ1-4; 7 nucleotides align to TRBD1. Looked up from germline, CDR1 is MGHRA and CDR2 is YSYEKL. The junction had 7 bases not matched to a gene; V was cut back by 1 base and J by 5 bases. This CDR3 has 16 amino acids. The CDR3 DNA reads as TGCGCCAGCAGCCAAGGAACGGGACAGAAGAATGAAAAACTGTTTTTT. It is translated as CASSQGTGQKNEKLFF.

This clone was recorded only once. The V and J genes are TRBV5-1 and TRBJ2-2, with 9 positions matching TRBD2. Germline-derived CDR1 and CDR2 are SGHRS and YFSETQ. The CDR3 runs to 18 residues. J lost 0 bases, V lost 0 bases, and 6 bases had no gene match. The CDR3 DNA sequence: TGCGCCAGCAGCTTGGTCCCTAGCGGGGACGCGAACACCGGGGAGCTGTTTTTT. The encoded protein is CASSLVPSGDANTGELFF.